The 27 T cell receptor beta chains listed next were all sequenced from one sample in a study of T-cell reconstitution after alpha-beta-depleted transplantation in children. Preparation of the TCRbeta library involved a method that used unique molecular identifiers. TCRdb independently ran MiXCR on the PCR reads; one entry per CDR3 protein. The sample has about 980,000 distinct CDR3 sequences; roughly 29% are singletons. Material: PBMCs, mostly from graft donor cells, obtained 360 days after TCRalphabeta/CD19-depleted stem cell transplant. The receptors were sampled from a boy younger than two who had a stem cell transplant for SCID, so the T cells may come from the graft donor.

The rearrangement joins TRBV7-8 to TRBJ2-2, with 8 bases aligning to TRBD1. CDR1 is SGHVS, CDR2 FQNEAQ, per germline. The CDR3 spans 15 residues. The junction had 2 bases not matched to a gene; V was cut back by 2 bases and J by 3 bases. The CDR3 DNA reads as TGTGCCAGCAGCTTAAAGGACAGGGACACCGGGGAGCTGTTTTTT. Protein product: CASSLKDRDTGELFF.

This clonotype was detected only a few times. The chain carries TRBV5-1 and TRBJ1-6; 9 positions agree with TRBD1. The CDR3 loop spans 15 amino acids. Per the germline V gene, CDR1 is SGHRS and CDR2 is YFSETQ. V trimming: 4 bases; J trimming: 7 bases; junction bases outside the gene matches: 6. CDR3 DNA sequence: TGCGCCAGCAGCCCACGGACAGGGGAGAATTCACCCCTCCACTTT. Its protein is CASSPRTGENSPLHF.

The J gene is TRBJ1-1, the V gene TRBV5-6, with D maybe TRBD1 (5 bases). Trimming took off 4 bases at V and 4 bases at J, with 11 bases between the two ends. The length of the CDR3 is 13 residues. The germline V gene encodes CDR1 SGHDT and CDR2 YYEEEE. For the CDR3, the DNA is TGTGCCAGCAGCGATCACAGGCTCACTGAAGCTTTCTTT. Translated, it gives CASSDHRLTEAFF.

The DNA of the CDR3 is TGTGCCAGCAGCCCAGGCTGGCTCGGGGGGGACACCGGGGAGCTGTTTTTT. Amino acid sequence: CASSPGWLGGDTGELFF. The chain uses TRBV11-1 and TRBJ2-2, with TRBD2 matching over 8 bases. Germline V gene sequence: CDR1 SGHAT, CDR2 FQDESV (reference sequence). The junction had 11 bases not matched to a gene; V was cut back by 5 bases and J by 3 bases. This CDR3 has 17 amino acids.

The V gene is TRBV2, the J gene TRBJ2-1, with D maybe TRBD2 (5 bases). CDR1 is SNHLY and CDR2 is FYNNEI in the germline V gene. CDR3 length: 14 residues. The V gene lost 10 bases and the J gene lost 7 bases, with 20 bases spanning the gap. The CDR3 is CANRWPSGRNEQFF. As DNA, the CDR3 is TGTGCCAACCGGTGGCCCTCGGGAAGAAATGAGCAGTTCTTC.

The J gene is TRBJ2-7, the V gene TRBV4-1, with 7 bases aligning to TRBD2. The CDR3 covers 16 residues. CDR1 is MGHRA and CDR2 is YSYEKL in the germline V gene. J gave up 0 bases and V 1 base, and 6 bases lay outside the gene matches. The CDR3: CASSQGLAANSYEQYF. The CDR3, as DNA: TGCGCCAGCAGCCAAGGCCTAGCGGCCAACTCCTACGAGCAGTACTTC.

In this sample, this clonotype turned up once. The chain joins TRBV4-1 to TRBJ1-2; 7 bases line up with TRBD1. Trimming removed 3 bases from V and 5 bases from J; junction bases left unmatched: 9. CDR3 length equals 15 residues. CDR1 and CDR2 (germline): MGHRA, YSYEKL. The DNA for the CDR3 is TGCGCCAGCAGCCATGCCCCGGACAGGCTATATGGCTACACCTTC. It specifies CASSHAPDRLYGYTF.

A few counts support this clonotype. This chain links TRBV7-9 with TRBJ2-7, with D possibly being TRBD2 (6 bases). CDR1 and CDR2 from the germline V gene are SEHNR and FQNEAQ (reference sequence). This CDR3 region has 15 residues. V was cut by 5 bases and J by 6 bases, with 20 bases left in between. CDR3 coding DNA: TGTGCCAGCAGCGGCACCGGGACTTCGATTCCCGAGCAGTACTTC. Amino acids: CASSGTGTSIPEQYF.

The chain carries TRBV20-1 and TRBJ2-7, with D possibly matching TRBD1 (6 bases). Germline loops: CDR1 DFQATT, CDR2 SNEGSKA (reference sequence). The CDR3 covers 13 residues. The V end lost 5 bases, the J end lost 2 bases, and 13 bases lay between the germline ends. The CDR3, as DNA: TGCAGTGCTCCAGGGGTCTGGCCCTACGAGCAGTACTTC. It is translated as CSAPGVWPYEQYF.

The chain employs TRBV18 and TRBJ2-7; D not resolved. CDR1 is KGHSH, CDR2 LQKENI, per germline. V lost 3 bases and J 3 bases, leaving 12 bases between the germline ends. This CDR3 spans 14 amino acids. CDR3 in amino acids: CASSPPGLGYEQYF. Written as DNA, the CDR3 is TGTGCCAGCTCACCGCCCGGCTTAGGCTACGAGCAGTACTTC.

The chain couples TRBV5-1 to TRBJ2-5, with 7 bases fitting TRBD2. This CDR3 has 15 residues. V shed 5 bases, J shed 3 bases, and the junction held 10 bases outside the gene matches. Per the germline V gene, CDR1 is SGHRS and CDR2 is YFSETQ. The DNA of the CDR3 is TGCGCCAGCAGGTCGTTTATAGGACTAGAAGAGACCCAGTACTTC. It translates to CASRSFIGLEETQYF.

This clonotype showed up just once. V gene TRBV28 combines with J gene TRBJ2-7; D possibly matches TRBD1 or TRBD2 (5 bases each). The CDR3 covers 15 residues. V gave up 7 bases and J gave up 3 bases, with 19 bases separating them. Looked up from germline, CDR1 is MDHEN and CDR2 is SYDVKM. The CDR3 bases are TGTGCCAGCAAAGACTCCGGGACGGGTTTCTACGAGCAGTACTTC. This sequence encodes CASKDSGTGFYEQYF.

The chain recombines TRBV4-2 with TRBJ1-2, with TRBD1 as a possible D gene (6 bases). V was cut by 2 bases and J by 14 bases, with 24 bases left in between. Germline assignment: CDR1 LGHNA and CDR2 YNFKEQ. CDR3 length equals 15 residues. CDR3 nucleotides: TGTGCCAGCAGCCAACCGACGGTCGGACGGGACATTAGTACCTTC. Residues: CASSQPTVGRDISTF.

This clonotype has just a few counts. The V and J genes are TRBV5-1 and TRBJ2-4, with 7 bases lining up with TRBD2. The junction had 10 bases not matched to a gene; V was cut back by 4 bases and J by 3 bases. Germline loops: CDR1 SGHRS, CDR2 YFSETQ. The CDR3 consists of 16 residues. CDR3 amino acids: CASSRGDSVDKNIQYF. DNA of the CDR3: TGCGCCAGCAGCCGGGGGGATAGCGTGGACAAAAACATTCAGTACTTC.

The DNA of the CDR3 is TGTGCCAGCAGCTTGGTTGGGACAGAGACGAACAATGAGCAGTTCTTC. Amino acids: CASSLVGTETNNEQFF. The chain recombines TRBV5-5 with TRBJ2-1, with 7 nucleotides matching TRBD1. V shed 0 bases, J shed 5 bases, and the junction held 8 bases outside the gene matches. CDR3 length equals 16 residues. Germline V gene sequence: CDR1 SGHKS, CDR2 YYEKEE (reference sequence).

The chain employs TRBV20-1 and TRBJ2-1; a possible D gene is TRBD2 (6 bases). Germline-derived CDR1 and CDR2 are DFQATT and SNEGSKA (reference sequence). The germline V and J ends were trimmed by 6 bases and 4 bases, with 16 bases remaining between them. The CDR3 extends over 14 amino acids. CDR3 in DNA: TGCAGTGCCAAAGATCCCGCGGGATACAATGAGCAGTTCTTC. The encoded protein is CSAKDPAGYNEQFF.

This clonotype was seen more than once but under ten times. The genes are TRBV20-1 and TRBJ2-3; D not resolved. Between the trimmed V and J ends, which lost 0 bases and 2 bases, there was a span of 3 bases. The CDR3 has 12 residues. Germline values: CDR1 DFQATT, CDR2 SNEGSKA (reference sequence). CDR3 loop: CSAREPTDTQYF. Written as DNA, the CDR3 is TGCAGTGCTAGAGAACCCACAGATACGCAGTATTTT.

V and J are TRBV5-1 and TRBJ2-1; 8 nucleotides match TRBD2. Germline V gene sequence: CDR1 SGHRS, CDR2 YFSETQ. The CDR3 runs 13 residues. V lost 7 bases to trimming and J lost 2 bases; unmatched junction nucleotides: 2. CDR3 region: CASGGLAYNEQFF. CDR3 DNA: TGCGCCAGCGGGGGACTAGCCTACAATGAGCAGTTCTTC.

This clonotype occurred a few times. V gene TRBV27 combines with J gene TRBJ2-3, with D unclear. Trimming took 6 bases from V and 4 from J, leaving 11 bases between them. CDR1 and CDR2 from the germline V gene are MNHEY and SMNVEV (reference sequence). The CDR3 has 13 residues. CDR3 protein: CASRVIAPDTQYF. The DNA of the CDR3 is TGTGCCAGCAGGGTAATAGCCCCAGATACGCAGTATTTT.

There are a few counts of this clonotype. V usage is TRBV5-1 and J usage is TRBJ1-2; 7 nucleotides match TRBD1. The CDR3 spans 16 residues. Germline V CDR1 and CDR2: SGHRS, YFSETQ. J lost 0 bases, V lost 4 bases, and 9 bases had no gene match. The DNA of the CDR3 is TGCGCCAGCAGCCCAGGACAGGTTTTGGCTAACTATGGCTACACCTTC. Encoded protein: CASSPGQVLANYGYTF.

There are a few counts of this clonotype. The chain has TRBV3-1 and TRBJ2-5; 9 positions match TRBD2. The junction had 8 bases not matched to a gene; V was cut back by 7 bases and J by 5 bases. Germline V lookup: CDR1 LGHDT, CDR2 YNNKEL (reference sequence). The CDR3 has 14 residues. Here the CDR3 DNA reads TGTGCCAGCACCGGGAGCGGGGGGTGGGAGACCCAGTACTTC. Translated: CASTGSGGWETQYF.

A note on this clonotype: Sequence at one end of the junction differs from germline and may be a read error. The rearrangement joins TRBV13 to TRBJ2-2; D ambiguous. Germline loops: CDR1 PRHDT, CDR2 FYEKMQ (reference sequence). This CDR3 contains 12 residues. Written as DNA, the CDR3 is TGTGCCAGCAGTTGGAACGCCGGGGAGCTGTTTTTT. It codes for CASSWNAGELFF.

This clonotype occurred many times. The CDR3 DNA is TGTGCCACCAGTGATTTTAGAGATACGCAGTATTTT. Protein sequence: CATSDFRDTQYF. This chain uses TRBV24-1 with TRBJ2-3; no clear D. CDR1 KGHDR and CDR2 SFDVKD come from the germline V gene. The CDR3 loop spans 12 amino acids. The ends were cut back, 1 base at V and 5 bases at J, with 3 bases in the middle.

This chain's CDR3 is CASSSGQASRGYTF. In nucleotides, the CDR3 is TGTGCCAGCAGCTCCGGACAGGCGTCAAGGGGCTACACCTTC. The V call is TRBV5-6, the J call TRBJ1-2; TRBD1 agrees at 7 bases. The V gene's germline CDR1 is SGHDT and CDR2 YYEEEE. The CDR3 has 14 amino acids. Trimming took 3 bases from V and 8 from J; bases not matched to a gene: 10.

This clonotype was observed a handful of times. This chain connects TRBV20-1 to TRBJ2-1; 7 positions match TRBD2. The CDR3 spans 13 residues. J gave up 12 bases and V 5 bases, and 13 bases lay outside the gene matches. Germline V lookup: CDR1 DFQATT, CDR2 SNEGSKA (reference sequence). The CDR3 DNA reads TGCAGTGCTCGAGGGAGGTTGGGGGGGTTGCAGTTCTTC. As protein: CSARGRLGGLQFF.

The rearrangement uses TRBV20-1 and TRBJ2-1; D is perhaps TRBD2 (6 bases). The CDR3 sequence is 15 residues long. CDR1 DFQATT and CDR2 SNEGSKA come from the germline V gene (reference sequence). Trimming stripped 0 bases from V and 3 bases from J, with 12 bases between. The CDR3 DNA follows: TGCAGTGCTAGAGATAGCGGACGGCTCTACAATGAGCAGTTCTTC. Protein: CSARDSGRLYNEQFF.

The CDR3 region is CSASGIEETQYF. For the CDR3, the DNA is TGCAGTGCTAGCGGAATCGAAGAGACCCAGTACTTC. The V gene is TRBV20-1, the J gene TRBJ2-5; D not resolved. The germline V and J ends were trimmed by 3 bases and 3 bases, with 8 bases remaining between them. CDR3 length: 12 amino acids. Germline CDR1 and CDR2: DFQATT and SNEGSKA (reference sequence).